Shown below are 23 T cell receptor beta chains from a single sample sequenced in a study of blood T cell repertoires in COVID-19. Assay used: immunoSEQ multiplex PCR; TCRdb lists only in-frame clones, some missing. This sample has under 250,000 clones, with 80% to 90% found just once. Sequencing was carried out using peripheral blood. The receptors here all came from a man younger than 40 with COVID-19, enrolled during active disease.

The rearrangement uses TRBV6-5 and TRBJ2-7; 11 positions match TRBD1. The CDR3 sequence is 15 residues long. V dropped 2 bases and J dropped 4; count of bases not matched to a gene: 4. Germline CDR1 MNHEY, CDR2 SVGAGI. CDR3 nucleotides: TGTGCCAGCAGTTACGGACAGGGGGCTAGGTACGAGCAGTACTTC. Residues: CASSYGQGARYEQYF.

V and J are TRBV24-1 and TRBJ1-1; D is perhaps TRBD1 (6 bases). In germline, CDR1 is KGHDR, CDR2 SFDVKD. There are 14 residues in the CDR3. V lost 5 bases and J 4 bases, leaving 13 bases between the germline ends. The CDR3 spells CATSGGGHPTEAFF. The DNA for the CDR3 is TGTGCCACCAGTGGGGGGGGACACCCCACTGAAGCTTTCTTT.

The rearrangement uses TRBV18 and TRBJ1-2; no clear D gene. CDR1 and CDR2 from the germline V gene are KGHSH and LQKENI. The CDR3 sequence is 15 residues long. The V and J ends lost 3 bases and 5 bases respectively, with 16 bases between them. The CDR3 sequence: CASSPVAPGEYGYTF. The CDR3 DNA follows: TGTGCCAGCTCACCTGTTGCCCCCGGGGAGTATGGCTACACCTTC.

The CDR3, as DNA: TGTGCCAGTAGTCATTATACGACAGGCGGGCACCAAGAGACCCAGTACTTC. Translation gives CASSHYTTGGHQETQYF. The chain links TRBV19 to TRBJ2-5; a weak D match, TRBD1 (6 bases). Between the trimmed V and J ends, which lost 5 bases and 0 bases, there was a span of 19 bases. CDR1 is LNHDA and CDR2 is SQIVND in the germline V gene (reference sequence). The CDR3 totals 17 residues.

V and J are TRBV6-5 and TRBJ1-1; 8 bases align to TRBD1. CDR3 length equals 15 residues. Germline V gene sequence: CDR1 MNHEY, CDR2 SVGAGI. The V and J ends lost 0 bases and 6 bases, in that order; junction bases with no gene match: 6. DNA for the CDR3: TGTGCCAGCAGTTACTCGTACAGGGGGAGGTCTGAAGCTTTCTTT. This gives the protein CASSYSYRGRSEAFF.

V is TRBV18 and J is TRBJ1-3; 7 nucleotides agree with TRBD1. The ends lost 3 bases at V and 2 bases at J; junction bases unmatched: 7. The germline V gene has CDR1 KGHSH and CDR2 LQKENI. This CDR3 comprises 16 residues. CDR3 sequence: CASSPTGVLAGNTIYF. The CDR3 DNA follows: TGTGCCAGCTCACCCACAGGGGTTTTGGCTGGAAACACCATATATTTT.

The chain has TRBV19 and TRBJ2-7; TRBD1 aligns across 7 bases. The CDR3 has 15 residues. Losses at the gene ends were 0 bases for V and 0 bases for J; bases not matched to a gene: 2. Germline V lookup: CDR1 LNHDA, CDR2 SQIVND (reference sequence). The CDR3 DNA reads TGTGCCAGTAGTATAGAAGGGGACAGCTCCTACGAGCAGTACTTC. As protein: CASSIEGDSSYEQYF.

The chain combines TRBV5-8 with TRBJ2-7; no clear D. The V and J ends lost 2 bases and 0 bases respectively, with 6 bases between them. Looked up from germline, CDR1 is SGHTS and CDR2 is YDEGEE. This CDR3 contains 13 residues. The CDR3 region has the DNA TGTGCCAGCAGCTTTTGGAGCTCCTACGAGCAGTACTTC. This sequence encodes CASSFWSSYEQYF.

In this sample, this clone turned up once. This CDR3 reads CASSEIGSVEAQHF. The CDR3 coding sequence is TGTGCCAGCAGTGAAATCGGGTCCGTTGAGGCCCAGCATTTT. V usage is TRBV6-1 and J usage is TRBJ1-5, with D uncertain. With 2 bases removed from V and 11 bases from J, the gap between germline ends came to 16 bases. This CDR3 comprises 14 residues. Germline V CDR1 and CDR2: MNHNS, SASEGT.

Regarding this clone: One junction end disagrees with the germline gene, perhaps due to a read error. V gene TRBV4-1 combines with J gene TRBJ1-6; D not certain. The CDR3 consists of 16 residues. Germline values: CDR1 MGHRA, CDR2 YSYEKL. In DNA, the CDR3 is TGCGCCAGCAGCCAAATCCCGGGATCCTATTATTCACCCCTCCACTTT. It yields the protein CASSQIPGSYYSPLHF.

The CDR3 here is CATSRDRDRQYF. The CDR3 DNA reads TGTGCCACCAGCAGAGACCGGGACAGGCAGTACTTC. The chain links TRBV15 to TRBJ2-7; 7 bases agree with TRBD1. The trim removed 0 bases at V and 9 bases at J, leaving 2 bases unmatched. CDR3 length equals 12 residues. CDR1 and CDR2 (germline): LNHNV, YYDKDF (reference sequence).

The chain has TRBV6-5 and TRBJ2-7, with 13 bases matching TRBD2. The J segment lost 0 bases and the V segment lost 9 bases, leaving 5 bases of the junction unmatched. Germline V gene sequence: CDR1 MNHEY, CDR2 SVGAGI. The CDR3 extends over 15 amino acids. CDR3 in amino acids: CASRGLAGNSYEQYF. The DNA for the CDR3 is TGTGCCAGTAGGGGACTAGCGGGGAACTCCTACGAGCAGTACTTC.

This chain connects TRBV7-2 to TRBJ1-6, with 10 nucleotides matching TRBD1. The trim removed 4 bases at V and 6 bases at J, leaving 6 bases unmatched. Germline V gene sequence: CDR1 SGHTA, CDR2 FQGNSA. The CDR3 is 16 amino acids. The chain's CDR3 is CASSSRGQGSNSPLHF. The CDR3 DNA reads as TGTGCCAGCAGCTCTAGGGGACAGGGGAGTAATTCACCCCTCCACTTT.

The chain recombines TRBV28 with TRBJ2-7; D remains ambiguous. V shed 7 bases and J shed 3 bases, with 10 bases lying between them. The CDR3 has 12 residues. Germline V gene sequence: CDR1 MDHEN, CDR2 SYDVKM. CDR3 sequence reads: CASTQSRYEQYF. Here the CDR3 DNA reads TGTGCCAGCACCCAGTCCCGCTACGAGCAGTACTTC. Full variable domain (rest looked up from reference TRBV28 and TRBJ2-7): DVKVTQSSRYLVKRTGEKVFLECVQDMDHENMFWYRQDPGLGLRLIYFSYDVKMKEKGDIPEGYSVSREKKERFSLILESASTNQTSMYLCASTQSRYEQYFGPGTRLTVT.

A single count supports this clone. The rearrangement links TRBV18 to TRBJ2-3; 13 bases map to TRBD2. V shed 2 bases, J shed 11 bases, and the junction held 10 bases outside the gene matches. CDR1 KGHSH and CDR2 LQKENI come from the germline V gene. CDR3 size: 16 residues. The CDR3 bases are TGTGCCAGCTCACCAAGCCGACTAGCGGGAGGAGATGAGCAGTATTTT. This sequence encodes CASSPSRLAGGDEQYF.

The gene calls are TRBV19 and TRBJ1-3, with D hard to call. Trimming removed 3 bases from V and 0 bases from J, with 15 bases in between. Per germline, CDR1 LNHDA and CDR2 SQIVND (reference sequence). The CDR3 runs to 17 residues. The CDR3 DNA reads as TGTGCCAGTAGTATTATGGTTGGAGCCCGCTCTGGAAACACCATATATTTT. It specifies CASSIMVGARSGNTIYF.

The rearrangement uses TRBV4-1 and TRBJ2-7, with D possibly matching TRBD2 (6 bases). CDR3 length equals 15 residues. V was clipped by 4 bases and J by 5 bases, with 18 bases between them. Germline V CDR1 and CDR2: MGHRA, YSYEKL. The CDR3 reads CASSPLPLGGHEQYF. In nucleotides, the CDR3 is TGCGCCAGCAGCCCCCTGCCCCTGGGGGGTCACGAGCAGTACTTC.

The chain combines TRBV6-2 or TRBV6-3 with TRBJ2-3; TRBD1 agrees at 8 bases. J lost 2 bases, V lost 2 bases, and 9 bases had no gene match. The CDR3 spans 17 residues. Germline CDR1 is MNHEY and CDR2 is SVGEGT. The CDR3 DNA is TGTGCCAGCAGTTACGGACTCCGGACAGGGATCACAGATACGCAGTATTTT. Translation gives CASSYGLRTGITDTQYF.

V and J are TRBV7-9 and TRBJ1-2; possible D gene TRBD1, 6 bases. The germline CDR1 and CDR2 sequences are SEHNR and FQNEAQ (reference sequence). There are 14 residues in the CDR3. V lost 4 bases to trimming and J lost 4 bases, with 13 bases between them. The CDR3 DNA is TGTGCCAGCAGCTCGAGTGGGGGGGCCTATGGCTACACCTTC. It specifies CASSSSGGAYGYTF.

This clone has only one observation. This chain links TRBV28 with TRBJ1-1, with no clear D. Germline values: CDR1 MDHEN, CDR2 SYDVKM. The CDR3 length is 14 residues. Trimming shortened V by 7 bases and J by 1 base, and 13 bases separated the two germline ends. CDR3 region: CASTPWASNTEAFF. The CDR3 region has the DNA TGTGCCAGCACCCCTTGGGCGTCGAACACTGAAGCTTTCTTT. The entire variable domain, with the rest obtained from reference TRBV28 and TRBJ1-1, is as follows: DVKVTQSSRYLVKRTGEKVFLECVQDMDHENMFWYRQDPGLGLRLIYFSYDVKMKEKGDIPEGYSVSREKKERFSLILESASTNQTSMYLCASTPWASNTEAFFGQGTRLTVV.

This clone showed up just once. V and J are TRBV27 and TRBJ1-1; D ambiguous. With 5 bases removed from V and 0 bases from J, the gap between germline ends came to 13 bases. Germline loops: CDR1 MNHEY, CDR2 SMNVEV (reference sequence). This CDR3 region has 15 residues. This CDR3 is CASSPRLRLNTEAFF. CDR3 sequence (DNA): TGTGCCAGCAGTCCGAGACTACGACTGAACACTGAAGCTTTCTTT.

The chain is built from TRBV19 and TRBJ1-1; no reliable D call. Germline V gene data show CDR1 as LNHDA and CDR2 as SQIVND (reference sequence). V lost 2 bases and J lost 3, with 7 bases in between. This CDR3 is built from 13 residues. The CDR3 reads CASSITAHTEAFF. In DNA, the CDR3 is TGTGCCAGTAGTATAACCGCGCACACTGAAGCTTTCTTT. The whole variable domain, remainder taken from reference TRBV19 and TRBJ1-1, is DGGITQSPKYLFRKEGQNVTLSCEQNLNHDAMYWYRQDPGQGLRLIYYSQIVNDFQKGDIAEGYSVSREKKESFPLTVTSAQKNPTAFYLCASSITAHTEAFFGQGTRLTVV.

The rearrangement joins TRBV7-2 to TRBJ2-1; the match to TRBD2 covers 11 bases. There are 15 residues in the CDR3. With V trimmed by 2 bases and J by 6 bases, 3 bases remained unmatched. CDR1 is SGHTA and CDR2 is FQGNSA in the germline V gene. The DNA of the CDR3 is TGTGCCAGCAGCTTACTAGCGGGGGGCGGCAATGAGCAGTTCTTC. Protein product: CASSLLAGGGNEQFF.